This TCR beta chain derives from a study of T cells in Graves' hyperthyroidism and ophthalmopathy. General observations from the study: In the blood, most expanded thyroid clonotypes above 0.001 appeared as well.

The CDR3 contains 14 residues. V dropped 3 bases and J dropped 3; count of bases not matched to a gene: 5. Germline V CDR1 and CDR2: MNHEY, SMNVEV (reference sequence). The investigators amplified TCR beta CDR3 regions from RNA transcripts. The study used the HTBI primer set for a first-round RT-PCR of the TCR CDR3. In TCRdb, the multiplex PCR reads were re-called with MiXCR into one record per CDR3 protein. Here the sample spans over 350,000 distinct CDR3 sequences, roughly an eighth being singletons. This clonotype occurred many times. What it binds is not known. This chain uses TRBV27 with TRBJ2-7, with 7 bases lining up with TRBD1. The TCR originated in a man aged 45-65 years with Graves' ophthalmopathy. The material sequenced was blood. The CDR3 DNA sequence: TGTGCCAGCAGTTTGAAGGGGGCGGACTACGAGCAGTACTTC. It specifies CASSLKGADYEQYF.